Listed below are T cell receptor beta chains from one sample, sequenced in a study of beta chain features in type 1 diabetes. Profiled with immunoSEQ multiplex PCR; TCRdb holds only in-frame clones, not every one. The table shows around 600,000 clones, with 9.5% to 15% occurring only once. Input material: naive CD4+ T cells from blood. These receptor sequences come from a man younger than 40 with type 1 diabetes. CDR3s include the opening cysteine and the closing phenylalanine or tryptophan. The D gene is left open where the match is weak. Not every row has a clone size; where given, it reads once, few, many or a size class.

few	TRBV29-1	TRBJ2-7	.	TGCAGCGCCATACTACAGGGCCTTTGGTACGAGCAGTACTTC	CSAILQGLWYEQYF
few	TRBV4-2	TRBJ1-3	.	TGTGCCAGCAGCTTAGACACAGGAAACACCATATATTTT	CASSLDTGNTIYF
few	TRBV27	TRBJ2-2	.	TGTGCCAGCAGTCTCAACACCGGGGAGCTGTTTTTT	CASSLNTGELFF
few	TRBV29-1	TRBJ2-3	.	TGCAGCGTTGAAGAGGGCGGAAGGGATACGCAGTATTTT	CSVEEGGRDTQYF
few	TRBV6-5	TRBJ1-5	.	TGTGCCAGCAGCCCCGGGGGAGTTCTCCAGCCCCAGCATTTT	CASSPGGVLQPQHF
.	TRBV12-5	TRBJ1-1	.	TGTGCTAGGCAGGAGAACACTGAAGCTTTCTTT	CARQENTEAFF
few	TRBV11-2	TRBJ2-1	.	TGTGCCAGCAGCTTAGAACCTAGCCCGTACAATGAGCAGTTCTTC	CASSLEPSPYNEQFF
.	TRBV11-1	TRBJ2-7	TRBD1	TGTGCCAGCAGTCTCTTCGGACAGGGGGCGTCCTACGAGCAGTACTTC	CASSLFGQGASYEQYF
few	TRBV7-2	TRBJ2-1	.	TGTGCCACCGCCCCACTCGGTGTTGGATTTTACAATGAGCAGTTCTTC	CATAPLGVGFYNEQFF
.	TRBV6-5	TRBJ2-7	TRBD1	TGTGCCAGCGGGGGACAGTCGTCCTACGAGCAGTACTTC	CASGGQSSYEQYF
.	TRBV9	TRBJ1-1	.	TGTGCCAGCAGCGTAGAACGGATCGGTGAAGCTTTCTTT	CASSVERIGEAFF
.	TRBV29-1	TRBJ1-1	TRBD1	TGCAGCGTTGAGAAGACAGGGGGGGGCACTGAAGCTTTCTTT	CSVEKTGGGTEAFF
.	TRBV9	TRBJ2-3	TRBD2	TGTGCCAGCAGCTCGCGGACTAGCGGAACATACCGGTACACAGATACGCAGTATTTT	CASSSRTSGTYRYTDTQYF
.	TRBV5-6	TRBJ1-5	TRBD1	TGTGCCAGCAGCCCGGGGACAGACATTGCTCAGCCCCAGCATTTT	CASSPGTDIAQPQHF
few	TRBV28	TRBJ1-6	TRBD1	TGTGCCAGCAGTTTAGAGACAGGGCATTCACCCCTCCACTTT	CASSLETGHSPLHF
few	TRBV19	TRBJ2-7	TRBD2	TGTGCCAGTAGTGAGGGACTAGCGGGGGACATCTCCTACGAGCAGTACTTC	CASSEGLAGDISYEQYF
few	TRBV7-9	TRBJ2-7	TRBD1	TGTGCCAGCAGCGCGGGCCGGGACAGGGGACCCCAGTACTTC	CASSAGRDRGPQYF
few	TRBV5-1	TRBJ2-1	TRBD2	TGCGCCAGCAGGCTAGCGGGCGAGCAGTTCTTC	CASRLAGEQFF
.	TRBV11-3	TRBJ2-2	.	TGTGCCAGCAGCGAGGGGATCCTCCCCGACACCGGGGAGCTGTTTTTT	CASSEGILPDTGELFF
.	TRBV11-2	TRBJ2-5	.	TGTGCCAGCAGCTCCCCGCGGGGAGGAAAGACCCAGTACTTC	CASSSPRGGKTQYF
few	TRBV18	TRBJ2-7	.	TGTGCCAGCTCAACATCCTACGAGCAGTACTTC	CASSTSYEQYF
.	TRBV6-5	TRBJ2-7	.	TGTGCCAGCAGTCCTTATAGCGAGGAAGCCTACGAGCAGTACTTC	CASSPYSEEAYEQYF
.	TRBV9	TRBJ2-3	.	TGTGCCAGCAGCGTAGCTGAGGGGAGTCGGGATACGCAGTATTTT	CASSVAEGSRDTQYF
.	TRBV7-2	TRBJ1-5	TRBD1	TGTGCCAGCAGCTCGTTAGGGGGCCAGTCCCTAACGCCCCAGCATTTT	CASSSLGGQSLTPQHF
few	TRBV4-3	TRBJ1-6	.	TGCGCCAGCAGCCAGGGAGTCTCCCGGGATTCACCCCTCCACTTT	CASSQGVSRDSPLHF
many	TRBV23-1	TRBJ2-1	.	TGCGCCAGCAGTCCAGCGCCTTGGGAGAAGCAGTTCTTC	CASSPAPWEKQFF
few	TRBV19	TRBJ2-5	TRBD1	TGTGCCAGTAGTATAGTAACAGGGGCGCAAGAGACCCAGTACTTC	CASSIVTGAQETQYF
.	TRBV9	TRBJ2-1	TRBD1	TGTGCCAGCAGCGTAGGAGGACAGGTACCGGACAATGAGCAGTTCTTC	CASSVGGQVPDNEQFF
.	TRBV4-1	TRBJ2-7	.	TGCGCCAGCAGCCAGGTGGGAAGCTACGAGCAGTACTTC	CASSQVGSYEQYF
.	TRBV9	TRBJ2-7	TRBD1	TGTGCCAGCAGCGTTGGACAGGTTTTTTCCTACGAGCAGTACTTC	CASSVGQVFSYEQYF
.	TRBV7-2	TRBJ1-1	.	TGTGCCAGCAGCTTAGATCCGGGGGACACTGAAGCTTTCTTT	CASSLDPGDTEAFF
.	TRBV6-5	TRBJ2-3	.	TGTGCCAGCAGTTACTCCGTAAGCACAGATACGCAGTATTTT	CASSYSVSTDTQYF
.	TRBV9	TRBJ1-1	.	TGTGCCAGCAGCGTAGAAGACAGAGCGAACACTGAAGCTTTCTTT	CASSVEDRANTEAFF
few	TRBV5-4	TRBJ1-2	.	TGTGCCAGCAGCTTGGCTTCTCAGGGTCCGATTGGCTACACCTTC	CASSLASQGPIGYTF
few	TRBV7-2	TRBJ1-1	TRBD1	TGTGCCAGCAGCTTGGGACAGGGGGCTATGAACACTGAAGCTTTCTTT	CASSLGQGAMNTEAFF
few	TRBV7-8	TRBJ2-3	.	TGTGCCAGCACCACCTCGCAGGGCACAGATACGCAGTATTTT	CASTTSQGTDTQYF
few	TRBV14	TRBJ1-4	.	TGTGCCAGCAGCCCCCGGGGAGCCGCAACTAATGAAAAACTGTTTTTT	CASSPRGAATNEKLFF
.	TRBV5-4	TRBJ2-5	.	TGTGCCAGCAGCTCAACAGGGACGGAGACCCAGTACTTC	CASSSTGTETQYF
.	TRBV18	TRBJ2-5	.	TGTGCCAGCTCACCATTTAGCGTAGGTTCCGGAGAGACCCAGTACTTC	CASSPFSVGSGETQYF
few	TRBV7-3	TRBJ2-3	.	TGTGCCAGCAGCTTAACAGGGGATTCGACAGATACGCAGTATTTT	CASSLTGDSTDTQYF
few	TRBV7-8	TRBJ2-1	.	TGTGCCAGCAGCTTAGAACTAGCTTGGGAGCAGTTCTTC	CASSLELAWEQFF
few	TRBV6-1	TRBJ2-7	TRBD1	TGTGCCAGCAGGGGACAGGGCGGCGAGCAGTACTTC	CASRGQGGEQYF